This T cell receptor beta chain was observed in a study of control samples from healthy donors and cancer patients. Produced via immunoSEQ multiplex PCR; TCRdb's table is partial and in-frame only. The data contain about 28,000 clones, 75% to 95% of them seen just once; the ten biggest clones take up about 12%. The ends were cut back, 1 base at V and 5 bases at J, with 16 bases in the middle. Germline V gene sequence: CDR1 LGHNA, CDR2 YSLEER. The CDR3 extends over 16 amino acids. This TCR was sampled from a man aged 45-65 years with lung cancer. The rearrangement uses TRBV4-3 and TRBJ2-3; TRBD1 is a possible D gene (7 bases). The sequenced sample consisted of PBMCs. CDR3 DNA: TGCGCCAGCAGCCAAGCGTGGCAGGGGGACTTAGATACGCAGTATTTT. As protein: CASSQAWQGDLDTQYF.